A single sample gave rise to the 8 T cell receptor beta chains below, sequenced in a study of shared clonotypes between healthy human individuals. Only in-frame clones appear in the TCRdb table, and some are missing; sequencing was by immunoSEQ multiplex PCR. There are around 2.5 million clones in the sample; approximately 93% occur only once, and 0.36% lies in the top ten. Sequences were obtained from naive CD4+ T cells from PBMCs. The subset was: CD45RA+ positively selected. The receptors shown here come from a young man in good health. Some clones in this sample may be carry-over from other donors' samples.

The J gene is TRBJ2-7, the V gene TRBV5-1, with D perhaps matching TRBD1 or TRBD2 (5 bases each). Trimming pared 2 bases from V and 0 bases from J, leaving 15 bases between. The CDR3 totals 16 residues. Germline CDR1 and CDR2: SGHRS and YFSETQ. CDR3 nucleotide sequence: TGCGCCAGCAGCTTCGTGTCAGGGAGTAGCTCCTACGAGCAGTACTTC. Translating gives CASSFVSGSSSYEQYF.

The chain's CDR3 is CAYLAVGNEQFF. CDR3 nucleotide sequence: TGCGCTTACTTAGCGGTGGGAAATGAGCAGTTCTTC. The chain combines TRBV10-1 with TRBJ2-1; weak D call: TRBD2 (6 bases). CDR1 is WNHNN, CDR2 SYGVQD, per germline (reference sequence). This CDR3 is 12 amino acids long.

The chain carries TRBV6-6 and TRBJ2-3; the match to TRBD2 covers 8 bases. The CDR3 sequence is 16 residues long. Germline V CDR1 and CDR2: MNHNY, SVGAGI (reference sequence). V lost 6 bases and J lost 5; bases outside the gene matches: 13. This CDR3 reads CASRGTGGPAEDTQYF. CDR3 DNA sequence: TGTGCCAGCAGGGGAACGGGAGGGCCGGCAGAAGATACGCAGTATTTT.

The V and J genes are TRBV29-1 and TRBJ2-7; 8 nucleotides agree with TRBD1. The CDR3 is 11 amino acids. Trimming took 4 bases from V and 6 from J; bases not matched to a gene: 2. Per the germline V gene, CDR1 is SQVTM and CDR2 is ANQGSEA. CDR3 in DNA: TGCAGCGTTGGGGACAGGAGCGAGCAGTACTTC. This codes for CSVGDRSEQYF.

The chain couples TRBV18 to TRBJ2-1; 9 positions match TRBD1. The V gene end was trimmed by 6 bases and the J gene end by 5 bases; junction bases not matched to a gene: 11. Germline lookup yields CDR1 KGHSH and CDR2 LQKENI. CDR3 size: 16 residues. The CDR3: CASSPTGTGRDNEQFF. CDR3 DNA sequence: TGTGCCAGCTCTCCTACCGGGACAGGGCGCGACAATGAGCAGTTCTTC.

The V call is TRBV6-1, the J call TRBJ2-5; 11 bases map to TRBD2. This CDR3 spans 14 amino acids. Per the germline V gene, CDR1 is MNHNS and CDR2 is SASEGT. CDR3 protein: CLSGRAVQWETQYF. CDR3 nucleotides: TGTCTTAGCGGGAGGGCAGTTCAATGGGAGACCCAGTACTTC.

The V and J genes are TRBV7-9 and TRBJ1-2; weak D call: TRBD1 (5 bases). This CDR3 spans 18 amino acids. V shed 4 bases and J shed 0 bases, with 21 bases lying between them. Germline V gene lookup returns CDR1 SEHNR and CDR2 FQNEAQ (reference sequence). CDR3 DNA: TGTGCCAGCAGCTCCGCGGCCCCCCCCGGGGGGGCTAACTATGGCTACACCTTC. Encoded protein: CASSSAAPPGGANYGYTF.

V usage is TRBV5-6 and J usage is TRBJ1-4, with D possibly TRBD1 on 5 matching bases. The germline CDR1 and CDR2 sequences are SGHDT and YYEEEE. The CDR3 runs 14 residues. With 5 bases removed from V and 6 bases from J, the gap between germline ends came to 14 bases. The CDR3 coding sequence is TGTGCCAGCAGTTTGAACCTCAGGGATGAAAAACTGTTTTTT. Translation: CASSLNLRDEKLFF.